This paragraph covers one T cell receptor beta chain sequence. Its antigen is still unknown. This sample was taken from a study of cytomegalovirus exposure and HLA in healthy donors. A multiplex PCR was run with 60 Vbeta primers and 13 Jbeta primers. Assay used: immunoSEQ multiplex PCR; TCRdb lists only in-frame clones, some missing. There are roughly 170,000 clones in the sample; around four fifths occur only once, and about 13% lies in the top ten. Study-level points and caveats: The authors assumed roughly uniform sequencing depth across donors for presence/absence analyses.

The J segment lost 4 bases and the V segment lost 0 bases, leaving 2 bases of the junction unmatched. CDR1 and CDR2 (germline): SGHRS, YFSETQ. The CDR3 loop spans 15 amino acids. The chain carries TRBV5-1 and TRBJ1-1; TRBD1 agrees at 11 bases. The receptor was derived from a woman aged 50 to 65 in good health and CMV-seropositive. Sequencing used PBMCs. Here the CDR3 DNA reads TGCGCCAGCAGCTTGGTGGGGACAGGGGGCACTGAAGCTTTCTTT. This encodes CASSLVGTGGTEAFF.